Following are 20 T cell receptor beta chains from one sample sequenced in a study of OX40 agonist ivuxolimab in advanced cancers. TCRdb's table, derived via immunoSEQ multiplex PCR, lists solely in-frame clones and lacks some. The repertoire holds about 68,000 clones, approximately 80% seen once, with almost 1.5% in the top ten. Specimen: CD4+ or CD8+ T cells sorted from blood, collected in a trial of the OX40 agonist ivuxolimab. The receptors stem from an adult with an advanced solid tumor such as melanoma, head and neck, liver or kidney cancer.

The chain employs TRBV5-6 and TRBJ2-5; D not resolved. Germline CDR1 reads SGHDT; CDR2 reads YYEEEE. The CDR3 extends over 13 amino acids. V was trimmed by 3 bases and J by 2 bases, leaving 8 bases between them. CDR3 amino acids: CASSSSPQETQYF. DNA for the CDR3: TGTGCCAGCAGCTCGTCCCCTCAAGAGACCCAGTACTTC.

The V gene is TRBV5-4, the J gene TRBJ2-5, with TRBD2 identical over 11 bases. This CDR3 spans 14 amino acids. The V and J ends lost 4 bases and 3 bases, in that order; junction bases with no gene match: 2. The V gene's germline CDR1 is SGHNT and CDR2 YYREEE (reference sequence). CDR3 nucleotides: TGTGCCAGCAGCAGGGGACTAGCGGAAGAGACCCAGTACTTC. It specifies CASSRGLAEETQYF.

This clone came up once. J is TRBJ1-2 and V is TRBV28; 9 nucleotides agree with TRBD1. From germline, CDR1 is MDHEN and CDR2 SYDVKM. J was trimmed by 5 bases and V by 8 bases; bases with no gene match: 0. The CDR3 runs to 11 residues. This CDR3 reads CASGTGYGYTF. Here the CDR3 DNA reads TGTGCCAGCGGGACAGGGTATGGCTACACCTTC.

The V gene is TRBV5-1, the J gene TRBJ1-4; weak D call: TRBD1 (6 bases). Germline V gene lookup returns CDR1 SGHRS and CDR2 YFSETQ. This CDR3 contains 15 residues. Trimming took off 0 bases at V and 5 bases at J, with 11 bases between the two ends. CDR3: CASSLEIGQNEKLFF. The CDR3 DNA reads TGCGCCAGCAGCTTGGAGATTGGACAGAATGAAAAACTGTTTTTT.

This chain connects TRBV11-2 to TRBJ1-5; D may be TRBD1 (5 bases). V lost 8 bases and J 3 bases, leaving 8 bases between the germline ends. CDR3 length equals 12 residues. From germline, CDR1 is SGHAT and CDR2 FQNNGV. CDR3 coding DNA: TGTGCCAGCGGACAACCCAATCAGCCCCAGCATTTT. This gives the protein CASGQPNQPQHF.

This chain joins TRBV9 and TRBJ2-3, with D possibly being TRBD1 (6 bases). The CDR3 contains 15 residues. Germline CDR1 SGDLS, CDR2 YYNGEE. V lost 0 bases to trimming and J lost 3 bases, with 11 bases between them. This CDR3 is CASSVVQGGTDTQYF. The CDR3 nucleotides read TGTGCCAGCAGCGTAGTACAGGGCGGGACAGATACGCAGTATTTT.

CDR3 bases: TGTGCCAGCAGCTTAGCGGGGGCGGATGAGCAGTTCTTC. This codes for CASSLAGADEQFF. The V call is TRBV7-6, the J call TRBJ2-1; D may be TRBD1 (6 bases). The CDR3 is 13 amino acids. Between the trimmed V and J ends, which lost 0 bases and 8 bases, there was a span of 8 bases. The germline gives CDR1 SGHVS, CDR2 FNYEAQ.

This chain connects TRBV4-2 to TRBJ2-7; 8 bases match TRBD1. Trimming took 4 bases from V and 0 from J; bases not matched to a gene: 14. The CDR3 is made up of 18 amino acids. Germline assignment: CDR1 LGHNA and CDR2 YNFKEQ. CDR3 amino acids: CASSRIVSGQVSSYEQYF. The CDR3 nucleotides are TGTGCCAGCAGCCGGATCGTTTCGGGACAGGTGAGCTCCTACGAGCAGTACTTC.

The CDR3 is CASRFQGRETQYF. The CDR3 nucleotides are TGTGCCAGCAGATTCCAGGGGCGAGAGACCCAGTACTTC. This chain connects TRBV11-2 to TRBJ2-5; a possible D gene is TRBD1 (6 bases). CDR1 SGHAT and CDR2 FQNNGV come from the germline V gene. Trimming pared 6 bases from V and 4 bases from J, leaving 12 bases between. The CDR3 length is 13 residues.

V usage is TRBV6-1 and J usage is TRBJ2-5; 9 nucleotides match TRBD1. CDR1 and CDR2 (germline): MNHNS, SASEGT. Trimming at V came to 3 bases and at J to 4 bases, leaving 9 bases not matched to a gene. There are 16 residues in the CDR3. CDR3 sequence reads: CASSESYGTGLETQYF. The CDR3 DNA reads TGTGCCAGCAGTGAGTCCTACGGGACAGGGCTAGAGACCCAGTACTTC.

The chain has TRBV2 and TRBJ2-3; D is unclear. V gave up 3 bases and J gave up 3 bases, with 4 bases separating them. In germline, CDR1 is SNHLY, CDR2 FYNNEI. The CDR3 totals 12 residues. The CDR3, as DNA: TGTGCCAGCAGTGAGTCTACAGATACGCAGTATTTT. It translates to CASSESTDTQYF.

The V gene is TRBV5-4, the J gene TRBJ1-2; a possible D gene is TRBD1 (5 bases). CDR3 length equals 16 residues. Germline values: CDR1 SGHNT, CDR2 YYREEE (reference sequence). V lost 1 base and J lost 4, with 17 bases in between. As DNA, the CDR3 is TGTGCCAGCAGCTTGTTTAGTAGGGGCTTAGGCTATGGCTACACCTTC. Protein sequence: CASSLFSRGLGYGYTF.

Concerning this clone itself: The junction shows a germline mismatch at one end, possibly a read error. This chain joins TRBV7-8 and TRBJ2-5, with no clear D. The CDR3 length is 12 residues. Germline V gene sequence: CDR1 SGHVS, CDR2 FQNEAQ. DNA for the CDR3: TGTGCCAGCAGCCTAGTCCTTGGGTCCCAATACTTC. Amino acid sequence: CASSLVLGSQYF.

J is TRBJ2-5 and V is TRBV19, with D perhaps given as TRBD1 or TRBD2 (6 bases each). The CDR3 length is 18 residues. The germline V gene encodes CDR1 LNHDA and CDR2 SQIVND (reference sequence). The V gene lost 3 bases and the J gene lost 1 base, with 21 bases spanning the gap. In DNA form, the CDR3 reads TGTGCCAGTAGTATGGAGGGGAGAGGGTGGGGGCGCCAAGAGACCCAGTACTTC. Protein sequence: CASSMEGRGWGRQETQYF. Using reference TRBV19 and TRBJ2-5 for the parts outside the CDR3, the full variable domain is DGGITQSPKYLFRKEGQNVTLSCEQNLNHDAMYWYRQDPGQGLRLIYYSQIVNDFQKGDIAEGYSVSREKKESFPLTVTSAQKNPTAFYLCASSMEGRGWGRQETQYFGPGTRLLVL.

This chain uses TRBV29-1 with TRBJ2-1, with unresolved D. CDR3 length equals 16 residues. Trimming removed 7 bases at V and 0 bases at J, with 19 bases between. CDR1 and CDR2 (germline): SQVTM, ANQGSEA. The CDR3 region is CSAGRLSPSSYNEQFF. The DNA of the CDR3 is TGCAGCGCCGGAAGGCTGAGTCCCAGCTCCTACAATGAGCAGTTCTTC.

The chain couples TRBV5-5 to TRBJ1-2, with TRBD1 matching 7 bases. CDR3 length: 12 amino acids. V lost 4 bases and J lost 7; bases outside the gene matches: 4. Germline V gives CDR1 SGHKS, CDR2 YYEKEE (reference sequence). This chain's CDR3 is CASSPNRGGYTF. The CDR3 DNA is TGTGCCAGCAGCCCAAACAGGGGTGGCTACACCTTC.

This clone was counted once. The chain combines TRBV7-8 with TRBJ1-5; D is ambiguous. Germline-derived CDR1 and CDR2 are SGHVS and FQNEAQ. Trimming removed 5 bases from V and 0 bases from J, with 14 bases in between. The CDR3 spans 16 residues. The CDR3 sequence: CASSPRVEYSNQPQHF. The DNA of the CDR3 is TGTGCCAGCAGCCCCCGAGTGGAATATAGCAATCAGCCCCAGCATTTT.

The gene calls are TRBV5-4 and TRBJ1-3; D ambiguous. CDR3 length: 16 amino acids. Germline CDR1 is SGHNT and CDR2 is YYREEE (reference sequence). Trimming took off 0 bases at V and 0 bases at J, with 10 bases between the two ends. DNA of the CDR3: TGTGCCAGCAGCTTGGCCTCCAGCCGCTCTGGAAACACCATATATTTT. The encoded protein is CASSLASSRSGNTIYF.

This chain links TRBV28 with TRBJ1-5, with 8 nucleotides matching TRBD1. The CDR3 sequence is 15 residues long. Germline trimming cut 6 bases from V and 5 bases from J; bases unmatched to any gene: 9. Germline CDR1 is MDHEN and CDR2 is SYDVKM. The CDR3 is CASRPSTGDHQPQHF. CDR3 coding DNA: TGTGCCAGCAGGCCCTCGACAGGGGACCATCAGCCCCAGCATTTT.

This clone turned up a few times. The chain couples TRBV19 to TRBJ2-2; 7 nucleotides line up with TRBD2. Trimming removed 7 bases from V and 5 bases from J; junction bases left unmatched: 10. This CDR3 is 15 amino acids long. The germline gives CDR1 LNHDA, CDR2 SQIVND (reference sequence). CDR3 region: CASKGSGAVTGELFF. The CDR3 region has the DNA TGTGCCAGTAAGGGAAGCGGGGCGGTGACCGGGGAGCTGTTTTTT.